Listed below are T cell receptor beta chains from one sample, sequenced in a study of blood T cell repertoires in COVID-19. The assay was immunoSEQ multiplex PCR, and TCRdb's table has in-frame clones only and misses some. The sample has 410,000 or so clones; 89% are singletons. Source material: peripheral blood. These receptors were collected from a woman aged 35 to 49 with COVID-19, enrolled during active disease. The CDR3 runs from the conserved cysteine through the conserved F or W. The D gene is left open where the match is weak. Size tells how often a clone was seen (once, few, many) or the class of an expanded clone, and some rows leave it out.

j_gene,abundance,d_gene,v_gene,CDR3nt,CDR3aa
TRBJ2-1,.,TRBD2,TRBV5-1,TGCGCCAGCACACTCGGGAGGCCCAGGGATGAGCAGTTCTTC,CASTLGRPRDEQFF
TRBJ1-2,.,TRBD1,TRBV5-1,TGCGCCAGCAGAACCGGGACAGGGATCTATGGCTACACCTTC,CASRTGTGIYGYTF
TRBJ1-3,.,.,TRBV19,TGTGCCAGTAGTCCCGGCCGGAGCTCTGGAAACACCATATATTTT,CASSPGRSSGNTIYF
TRBJ2-7,.,.,TRBV5-8,TGTGCCAGCAGCTTGGAGGGGGGGGGATACGAGCAGTACTTC,CASSLEGGGYEQYF
TRBJ1-2,.,.,TRBV7-3,TGTGCCAGCAGCTTATCGACAGGCCTAGTCTATGGCTACACCTTC,CASSLSTGLVYGYTF
TRBJ2-7,once,TRBD2,TRBV30,TGTGCCTGCTATAGCGGGAGGGGCTACGAGCAGTACTTC,CACYSGRGYEQYF
TRBJ2-3,.,TRBD2,TRBV19,TGTGCCAGTAGTAAGCCCCGGGGAGGGAGCACAGATACGCAGTATTTT,CASSKPRGGSTDTQYF
TRBJ1-5,.,TRBD1,TRBV5-5,TGTGCCAGCAGTGAACAGGGGGCGCTTAATCAGCCCCAGCATTTT,CASSEQGALNQPQHF
TRBJ1-5,.,.,TRBV15,TGTGCCACCAGCAGGGGATCTGGACGGGAGGGCAATCAGCCCCAGCATTTT,CATSRGSGREGNQPQHF
TRBJ2-7,.,TRBD2,TRBV7-9,TGTGCCAGCAGCTTACCTCCCGGACTAGCGGGGGGTACGTACGAGCAGTACTTC,CASSLPPGLAGGTYEQYF
TRBJ2-1,.,.,TRBV28,TGTGCCAGCAGGTTAAGGAGTTCCTACAATGAGCAGTTCTTC,CASRLRSSYNEQFF
TRBJ2-7,.,TRBD1,TRBV12-3/TRBV12-4,TGTGCCAGCAGTCGGACAGGGCACGAGCAGTACTTC,CASSRTGHEQYF
TRBJ2-3,.,TRBD1,TRBV9,TGTGCCAGCAGCCCCCGGACAGGGGCCGGGGATACGCAGTATTTT,CASSPRTGAGDTQYF
TRBJ1-5,.,.,TRBV19,TGTGCCACCCGGACACTGAGCAATCAGCCCCAGCATTTT,CATRTLSNQPQHF
TRBJ1-5,.,.,TRBV9,TGTGCCAGCAGGAGGGGGGGTAGCAATCAGCCCCAGCATTTT,CASRRGGSNQPQHF
TRBJ1-1,.,.,TRBV11-3,TGTGCCAGCAGCTTAAGTGCGGGGCCCGTGGTCACTGAAGCTTTCTTT,CASSLSAGPVVTEAFF
TRBJ1-3,.,.,TRBV12-5,TGTGCTAGTGGTGGGGGGGGAAACACCATATATTTT,CASGGGGNTIYF
TRBJ2-3,.,.,TRBV12-5,TGTGCTAGTGGTTGGACACCCCGCACAGATACGCAGTATTTT,CASGWTPRTDTQYF
TRBJ1-1,.,.,TRBV27,TGTGCCAGCAGCCTCGTCTATTCGGACACTGAAGCTTTCTTT,CASSLVYSDTEAFF
TRBJ1-6,.,.,TRBV27,TGTGCCAGCAGTTTATACTTGCAGGGCCCTTCACCCCTCCACTTT,CASSLYLQGPSPLHF
TRBJ2-7,.,TRBD1,TRBV7-3,TGTGCCAGCAGCTTAACGCCAGGGGGCTACGAGCAGTACTTC,CASSLTPGGYEQYF
TRBJ1-1,few,.,TRBV6-5,TGTGCCAGCAGTCCGACGGGGGGAGAAACTGAAGCTTTCTTT,CASSPTGGETEAFF
TRBJ1-6,.,.,TRBV28,TGTGCCAGCAGTGTACGGGGTAATTCACCCCTCCACTTT,CASSVRGNSPLHF
TRBJ2-1,.,TRBD2,TRBV7-3,TGTGCCAGCAGCCCCAAACCCCGCGGGAGAATCTACAATGAGCAGTTCTTC,CASSPKPRGRIYNEQFF
TRBJ1-6,.,.,TRBV5-8,TGTGCCAGCAGCTTGGTGTTGGGAGCTCATTCACCCCTCCACTTT,CASSLVLGAHSPLHF
TRBJ2-2,.,TRBD1,TRBV24-1,TGTGCCACCAGTGAGACAGGGGGCGGGACCGGGGAGCTGTTTTTT,CATSETGGGTGELFF